The entry that follows covers one T cell receptor (beta chain) sequence. What antigen it recognizes has not been identified. Qualities for individual bases were not recorded, and no much larger clone is one base off. V trim: 0 bases; J trim: 7 bases; unmatched bases: 4. The CDR3 sequence holds 16 residues, the cysteine and phenylalanine included. CDR3 DNA is the only sequence kept; it has 48 bases, read in frame from the first base. Taken from the germline V gene, the CDR1 and CDR2 loops are SGHRS and YFSETQ. The record originates from a study of T-cell reconstitution after alpha-beta-depleted transplantation in children (dated by TCRdb to about 2016). About the full investigation: The study quantitatively tracked T-cell immune reconstitution after TCRalphabeta/CD19-depleted allogeneic hematopoietic cell transplantation in children using TCR repertoire profiling.

Interpreted using the paper, the treatment or condition label stands for: allogeneic hematopoietic cell transplantation with graft depleted of TCRalphabeta T cells and CD19 B cells. Transplant recipients were children who received TCRalphabeta/CD19-depleted allogeneic hematopoietic cell grafts. The method behind the library was PCR. The listed sequencing device is Illumina HiSeq 2500. To normalize quantification of the TCRbeta repertoire, the TCR libraries were built with molecular barcoding that relied on unique molecular identifiers. TCRdb applied fastp at Q25 and MiXCR to the public reads, then kept only in-frame beta chains. One record per CDR3 amino acid sequence lists the most common genes and DNA. This sample is represented by about 980,000 distinct CDR3 sequences; about 30% of them were singletons. The top ten clonotypes cover under 30% of the sample. Beyond this particular receptor, the publication reports: The high TCRbeta diversity at day 60 in some patients was ascribed to recipient T cells and intrathymic progenitors that had survived conditioning. Apparently early alphabetaT-cell count recovery about two months after transplant reportedly relied on only several hundred rapidly expanded clones derived from non-depleted graft cells. Over the following months the frequencies of hyperexpanded clones went down, and after one year T-cell counts and TCRbeta diversity were mostly credited to newly produced T cells.

Recombination connected TRBV5-1 to TRBJ2-1; TRBD2 aligns with 13 central bases. The origin of this receptor is a boy younger than two who had a stem cell transplant for SCID, so the T cells may come from the graft donor. The sample was PBMCs, mostly from graft donor cells, taken 360 days after TCRalphabeta/CD19-depleted stem cell transplant. The CDR3 has the sequence CASSLGRTSGGNEQFF. The nucleotides are TGCGCCAGCAGCTTGGGACGGACTAGCGGGGGAAATGAGCAGTTCTTC.